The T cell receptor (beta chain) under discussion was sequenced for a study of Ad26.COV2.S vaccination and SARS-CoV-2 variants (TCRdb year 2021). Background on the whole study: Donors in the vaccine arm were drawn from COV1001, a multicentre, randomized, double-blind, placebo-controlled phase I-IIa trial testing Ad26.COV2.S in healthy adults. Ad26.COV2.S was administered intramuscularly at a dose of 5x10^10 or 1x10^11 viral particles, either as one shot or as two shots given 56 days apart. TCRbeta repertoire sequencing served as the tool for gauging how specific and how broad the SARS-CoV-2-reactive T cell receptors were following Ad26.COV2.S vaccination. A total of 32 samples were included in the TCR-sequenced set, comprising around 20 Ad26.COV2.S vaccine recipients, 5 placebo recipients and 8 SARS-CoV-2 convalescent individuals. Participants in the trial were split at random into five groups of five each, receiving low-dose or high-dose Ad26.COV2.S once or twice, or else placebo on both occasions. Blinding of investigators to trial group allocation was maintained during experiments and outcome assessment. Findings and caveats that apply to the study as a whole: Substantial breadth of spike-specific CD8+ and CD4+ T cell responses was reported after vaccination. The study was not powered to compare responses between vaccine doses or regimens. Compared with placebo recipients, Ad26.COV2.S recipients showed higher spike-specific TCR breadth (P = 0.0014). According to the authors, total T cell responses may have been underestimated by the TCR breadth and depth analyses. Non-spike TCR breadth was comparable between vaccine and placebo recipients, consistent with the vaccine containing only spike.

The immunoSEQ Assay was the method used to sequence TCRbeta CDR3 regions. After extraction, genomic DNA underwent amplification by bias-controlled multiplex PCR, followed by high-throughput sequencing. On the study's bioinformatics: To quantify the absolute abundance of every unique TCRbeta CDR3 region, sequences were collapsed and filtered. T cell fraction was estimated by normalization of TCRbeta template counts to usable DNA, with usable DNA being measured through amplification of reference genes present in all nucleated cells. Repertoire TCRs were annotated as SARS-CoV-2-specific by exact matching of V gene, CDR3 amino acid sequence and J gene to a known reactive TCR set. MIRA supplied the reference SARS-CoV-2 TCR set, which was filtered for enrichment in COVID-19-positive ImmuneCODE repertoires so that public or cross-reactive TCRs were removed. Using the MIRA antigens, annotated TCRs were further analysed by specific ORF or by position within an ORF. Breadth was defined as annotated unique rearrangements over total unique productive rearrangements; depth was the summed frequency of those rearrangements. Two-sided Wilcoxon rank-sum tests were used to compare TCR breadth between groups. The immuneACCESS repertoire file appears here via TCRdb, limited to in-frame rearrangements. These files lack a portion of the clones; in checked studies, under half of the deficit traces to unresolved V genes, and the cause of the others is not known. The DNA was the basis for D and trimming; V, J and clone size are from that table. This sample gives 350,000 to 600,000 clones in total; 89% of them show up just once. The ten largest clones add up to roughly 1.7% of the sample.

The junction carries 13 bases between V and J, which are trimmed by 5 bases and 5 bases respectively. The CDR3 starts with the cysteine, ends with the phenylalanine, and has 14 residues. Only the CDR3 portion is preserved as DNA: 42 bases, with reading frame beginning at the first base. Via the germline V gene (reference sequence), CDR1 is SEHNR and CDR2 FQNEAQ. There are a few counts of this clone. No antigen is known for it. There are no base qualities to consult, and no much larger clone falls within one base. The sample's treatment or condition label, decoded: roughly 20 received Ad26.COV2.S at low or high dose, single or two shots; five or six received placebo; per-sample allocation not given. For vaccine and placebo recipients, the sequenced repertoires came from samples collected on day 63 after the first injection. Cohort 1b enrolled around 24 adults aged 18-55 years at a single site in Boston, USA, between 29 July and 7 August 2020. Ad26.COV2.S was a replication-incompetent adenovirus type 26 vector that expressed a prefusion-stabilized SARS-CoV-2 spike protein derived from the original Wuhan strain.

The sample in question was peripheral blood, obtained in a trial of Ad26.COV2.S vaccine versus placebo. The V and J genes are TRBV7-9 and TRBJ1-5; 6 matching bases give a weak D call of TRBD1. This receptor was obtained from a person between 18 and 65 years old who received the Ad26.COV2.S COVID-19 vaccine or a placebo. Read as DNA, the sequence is TGTGCCAGCAGCGATGGGACACGTGATCAGCCCCAGCATTTT. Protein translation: CASSDGTRDQPQHF.